What follows is one T cell receptor (beta chain) and its context. Its antigen remains unidentified. The sample is drawn from a study of T cell responses to AZD1222 COVID-19 vaccine. From germline, CDR1 is KGHSH and CDR2 LQKENI. Trimming cost V 4 bases and J 5 bases; bases outside gene matches: 5. The CDR3 extends over 14 amino acids. Whole-study findings and limits: None of the repertoires were sampled until the peak T cell response had passed. Researchers report vaccine-associated CD4 TCRs spanning spike, with dominance at 160-218 and 743-854. With two AZD1222 doses given, Spike-specific TCR breadth and depth both rose.

Clones were read by immunoSEQ multiplex PCR, and TCRdb kept only the in-frame ones, dropping some. Among nearly 100,000 clones listed, nearly 90% were seen once. The sequences come from peripheral blood, collected on day 0 of AZD1222 vaccination. The sequence was obtained from an adult in good health. The rearrangement joins TRBV18 to TRBJ1-5; TRBD1 matches at 7 bases. CDR3 residues: CASSRTGEDQPQHF. The CDR3 coding sequence is TGTGCCAGCTCACGGACAGGAGAGGATCAGCCCCAGCATTTT.